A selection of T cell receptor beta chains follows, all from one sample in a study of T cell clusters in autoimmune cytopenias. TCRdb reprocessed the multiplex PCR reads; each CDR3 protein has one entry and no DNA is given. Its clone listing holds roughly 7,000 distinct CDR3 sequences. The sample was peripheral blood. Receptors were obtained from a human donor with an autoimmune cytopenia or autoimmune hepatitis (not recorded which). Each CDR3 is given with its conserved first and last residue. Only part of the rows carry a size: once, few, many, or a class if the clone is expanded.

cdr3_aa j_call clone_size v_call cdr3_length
CASSEFYEQYF TRBJ2-7 . TRBV6-2/TRBV6-3 11
CASSFSGKDQPQHF TRBJ1-5 . TRBV12-3/TRBV12-4 14
CASKLQGGDYGYTF TRBJ1-2 . TRBV19 14
CSVEDGLAGGETQYF TRBJ2-5 medium-sized TRBV29-1 15
CAISEYGMRDEQYF TRBJ2-7 . TRBV6-5 14
CATSRGAIRDSEQYF TRBJ2-7 . TRBV15 15
CASSPSVNTEAFF TRBJ1-1 . TRBV18 13
CASSIFGQPQHF TRBJ1-5 . TRBV19 12
CSARSSGQGSYNEQFF TRBJ2-1 . TRBV20-1 16
CASSIQGQDYGYTF TRBJ1-2 . TRBV27 14
CASLRDRVAGNTIYF TRBJ1-3 . TRBV6-1 15
CSASQGAQETQYF TRBJ2-5 . TRBV20-1 13
CSMGQRYTDTQYF TRBJ2-3 medium-sized TRBV29-1 13
CASSPLAGGHIADTQYF TRBJ2-3 . TRBV18 17
CSVVSQGFQGELFF TRBJ2-2 medium-sized TRBV29-1 14
CASSPLGDKNIQYF TRBJ2-4 . TRBV18 14
CASSPLGAFQIGGNTIYF TRBJ1-3 . TRBV18 18
CASSYSGRGWAGELFF TRBJ2-2 medium-sized TRBV6-5 16
CASSLSGGLIEKLFF TRBJ1-4 . TRBV4-1 15